What follows are 9 T cell receptor beta chains derived from one specimen sequenced in a study of OX40 agonist ivuxolimab in advanced cancers. The table came from immunoSEQ multiplex PCR; TCRdb's copy has only in-frame clones and leaves some out. The table records around 65,000 clones, approximately 80% of them present only once. The sequences come from CD4+ or CD8+ T cells sorted from blood, collected in a trial of the OX40 agonist ivuxolimab. The receptors derive from an adult with an advanced solid tumor such as melanoma, head and neck, liver or kidney cancer.

J is TRBJ2-2 and V is TRBV10-3, with TRBD1 identical over 8 bases. The CDR3 is 15 residues long. Losses at the gene ends were 6 bases for V and 5 bases for J; bases not matched to a gene: 8. Germline V gene data show CDR1 as ENHRY and CDR2 as SYGVKD. This chain's CDR3 is CAISQGQGWTGELFF. In nucleotides, the CDR3 is TGTGCCATCAGCCAAGGACAGGGTTGGACCGGGGAGCTGTTTTTT.

V gene TRBV2 combines with J gene TRBJ2-1; 8 nucleotides align to TRBD1. The CDR3 consists of 15 residues. V shed 7 bases and J 9 bases; nucleotides not matched to a gene: 14. CDR1 SNHLY and CDR2 FYNNEI come from the germline V gene. The DNA of the CDR3 is TGTGCCAGCACAATGTGGACAGGGAAAAGTGGTGAGCAGTTCTTC. Translated: CASTMWTGKSGEQFF.

The chain recombines TRBV18 with TRBJ1-1, with 8 bases matching TRBD1. J gave up 6 bases and V 5 bases, and 8 bases lay outside the gene matches. CDR3 length: 14 amino acids. Germline CDR1 KGHSH, CDR2 LQKENI. DNA of the CDR3: TGTGCCAGCTCATTCCGACAGGGGAGGGCTGAAGCTTTCTTT. It translates to CASSFRQGRAEAFF.

The rearrangement joins TRBV5-4 to TRBJ2-2, with 11 bases matching TRBD2. This CDR3 is built from 18 residues. The V gene's germline CDR1 is SGHNT and CDR2 YYREEE (reference sequence). V dropped 1 base and J dropped 0; count of bases not matched to a gene: 5. The CDR3 loop reads CASSLRLAGGSNTGELFF. The CDR3 DNA is TGTGCCAGCAGCTTGAGGCTAGCGGGGGGATCGAACACCGGGGAGCTGTTTTTT.

The chain employs TRBV28 and TRBJ1-5, with D possibly being TRBD1 (5 bases). Trimming took off 5 bases at V and 2 bases at J, with 19 bases between the two ends. This CDR3 has 17 amino acids. The V gene's germline CDR1 is MDHEN and CDR2 SYDVKM. The CDR3 is CASSPRRRGVRNQPQHF. The CDR3, as DNA: TGTGCCAGCAGTCCCAGACGACGGGGCGTCCGCAATCAGCCCCAGCATTTT.

This sequence joins TRBV5-1 and TRBJ2-3, with D tentatively TRBD1 or TRBD2 (5 bases each). The V and J ends lost 3 bases and 5 bases respectively, with 13 bases between them. This CDR3 is built from 14 residues. Germline V gives CDR1 SGHRS, CDR2 YFSETQ. Here the CDR3 reads CASSSGAPRDTQYF. CDR3 nucleotide sequence: TGCGCCAGCAGCTCCGGGGCCCCGAGAGATACGCAGTATTTT.

The V call is TRBV9, the J call TRBJ1-3; no reliable D call. Germline V gives CDR1 SGDLS, CDR2 YYNGEE. With 0 bases removed from V and 0 bases from J, the gap between germline ends came to 13 bases. This CDR3 spans 17 amino acids. CDR3 amino acids: CASSVEVGRASGNTIYF. CDR3 sequence (DNA): TGTGCCAGCAGCGTAGAGGTCGGGAGGGCCTCTGGAAACACCATATATTTT.

V is TRBV28 and J is TRBJ1-4, with 10 nucleotides matching TRBD1. Trimming at V came to 6 bases and at J to 6 bases, leaving 7 bases not matched to a gene. This CDR3 comprises 15 residues. Germline CDR1 is MDHEN and CDR2 is SYDVKM. The CDR3 DNA is TGTGCCAGCAGGGTGACTGGGACAGGGGATGAAAAACTGTTTTTT. Its protein product is CASRVTGTGDEKLFF.

This chain uses TRBV7-8 with TRBJ2-7; 10 bases map to TRBD1. This CDR3 is 13 amino acids long. Germline V CDR1 and CDR2: SGHVS, FQNEAQ. Losses at the gene ends were 8 bases for V and 4 bases for J; bases not matched to a gene: 5. The CDR3 bases are TGTGCCAGCGGCGACAGGGGGCGTTACGAGCAGTACTTC. Residues: CASGDRGRYEQYF.